The 26 T cell receptor beta chains in this list originate from one sample, sequenced in a study of blood T cells in healthy people across ages. The second PCR ran about 7 to 12 cycles with a sample-barcoded 5' primer and J-beta primers. TCRdb itself ran the 5' RACE reads through MiXCR, one entry per CDR3 protein. Among over 950,000 distinct CDR3 sequences listed, about 51% were seen once. The material sequenced was blood. Receptor source: a woman aged 55-70 years in good health.

This chain connects TRBV20-1 to TRBJ2-5; D is perhaps TRBD2 (6 bases). The CDR3 spans 13 residues. Trimming left V 0 bases short and J 11 bases short, with 16 bases between. Per germline, CDR1 DFQATT and CDR2 SNEGSKA (reference sequence). CDR3 protein: CSARDPRDRGQYF. DNA for the CDR3: TGCAGTGCTAGAGATCCGCGGGATCGGGGGCAGTACTTC.

The chain is built from TRBV6-1 and TRBJ2-3, with 7 bases identical to TRBD2. CDR3 size: 19 residues. Germline V lookup: CDR1 MNHNS, CDR2 SASEGT. With V trimmed by 2 bases and J by 0 bases, 14 bases remained unmatched. CDR3 DNA: TGTGCCAGCAGTGAATCCACCCCGTGGGGGGGACCTAGCACAGATACGCAGTATTTT. This encodes CASSESTPWGGPSTDTQYF.

The chain links TRBV7-9 to TRBJ2-1; the match to TRBD1 covers 9 bases. The CDR3 spans 15 residues. CDR1 and CDR2 (germline): SEHNR, FQNEAQ (reference sequence). The V and J ends lost 6 bases and 6 bases, in that order; junction bases with no gene match: 9. The CDR3 protein is CASSSGTGSSNEQFF. The CDR3 DNA reads as TGTGCCAGCAGTTCCGGGACAGGGTCCAGCAATGAGCAGTTCTTC.

This chain connects TRBV6-6 to TRBJ2-7; D remains unclear. Per the germline V gene, CDR1 is MNHNY and CDR2 is SVGAGI (reference sequence). This CDR3 has 12 amino acids. The V and J ends lost 2 bases and 4 bases respectively, with 6 bases between them. CDR3 bases: TGTGCCAGCAGTTACCGGGTTTACGAGCAGTACTTC. Residues: CASSYRVYEQYF.

J is TRBJ2-2 and V is TRBV18; D remains unclear. The CDR3 is 13 residues long. The V end was cut by 8 bases, the J end by 4 bases, with 11 bases between. Per germline, CDR1 KGHSH and CDR2 LQKENI. This CDR3 is CASPFGSTGELFF. DNA of the CDR3: TGTGCCAGCCCCTTTGGGTCCACCGGGGAGCTGTTTTTT.

This clonotype was detected once. The chain uses TRBV12-3 or TRBV12-4 and TRBJ2-7, with D uncertain. Between the trimmed V and J ends, which lost 5 bases and 2 bases, there was a span of 10 bases. CDR3 size: 13 residues. The CDR3 region is CASSVYRPYEQYF. In nucleotides, the CDR3 is TGTGCCAGCAGTGTTTATAGGCCCTACGAGCAGTACTTC.

The chain combines TRBV3-1 with TRBJ2-3, with 14 bases identical to TRBD2. Germline V lookup: CDR1 LGHDT, CDR2 YNNKEL (reference sequence). CDR3 length: 19 residues. The V gene end was trimmed by 4 bases and the J gene end by 1 base; junction bases not matched to a gene: 10. The CDR3 coding sequence is TGTGCCAGCAGCCCCATGACTAGCGGGAGGGTATTTGGCACAGATACGCAGTATTTT. Protein product: CASSPMTSGRVFGTDTQYF.

This clonotype was counted between two and nine times. This chain joins TRBV27 and TRBJ1-6; no definite D call. CDR3 length: 13 residues. CDR1 and CDR2 (germline): MNHEY, SMNVEV (reference sequence). Between the trimmed V and J ends, which lost 3 bases and 3 bases, there was a span of 3 bases. The CDR3, as DNA: TGTGCCAGCAGTTTCAGCTATAATTCACCCCTCCACTTT. Amino acids: CASSFSYNSPLHF.

This clonotype showed up many times. J is TRBJ2-7 and V is TRBV3-1; D remains unclear. The germline V and J ends were trimmed by 0 bases and 7 bases, with 13 bases remaining between them. Per the germline V gene, CDR1 is LGHDT and CDR2 is YNNKEL (reference sequence). The CDR3 contains 14 residues. The CDR3 nucleotides read TGTGCCAGCAGCCAAGATTGGGGTAGCAGGGAGCAGTACTTC. Translated: CASSQDWGSREQYF.

The chain couples TRBV11-2 to TRBJ1-1; 8 bases line up with TRBD1. The CDR3 has 16 residues. The trim removed 4 bases at V and 4 bases at J, leaving 11 bases unmatched. The germline V gene has CDR1 SGHAT and CDR2 FQNNGV. The CDR3 nucleotides read TGTGCCAGCAGCTCCATCTTAGGACAGGGTGGCACTGAAGCTTTCTTT. This gives the protein CASSSILGQGGTEAFF.

This clonotype was detected once. The chain is built from TRBV7-8 and TRBJ1-1; no clear D. V was clipped by 1 base and J by 1 base, with 7 bases between them. From germline, CDR1 is SGHVS and CDR2 FQNEAQ. This CDR3 has 14 amino acids. This CDR3 is CASSLDVRNTEAFF. In DNA form, the CDR3 reads TGTGCCAGCAGCTTAGACGTGAGGAACACTGAAGCTTTCTTT.

This chain uses TRBV20-1 with TRBJ2-1; a weak D match, TRBD2 (5 bases). The CDR3 consists of 13 residues. The V end was cut by 7 bases, the J end by 1 base, with 11 bases between. CDR1 and CDR2 from the germline V gene are DFQATT and SNEGSKA (reference sequence). This chain's CDR3 is CSVLAPSYNEQFF. The CDR3 DNA is TGCAGTGTCCTAGCCCCATCCTACAATGAGCAGTTCTTC.

This clonotype was observed a handful of times. This chain uses TRBV3-1 with TRBJ2-7; D not resolved. Trimming took off 4 bases at V and 4 bases at J, with 14 bases between the two ends. The CDR3 has 14 residues. Germline CDR1 LGHDT, CDR2 YNNKEL (reference sequence). The CDR3 region is CASSRPDGRYEQYF. The CDR3 DNA sequence: TGTGCCAGCAGCCGCCCCGATGGTCGGTACGAGCAGTACTTC.

The CDR3 reads CATTRGPNEQFF. In nucleotides, the CDR3 is TGTGCCACCACCCGCGGACCCAATGAGCAGTTCTTC. This chain links TRBV2 with TRBJ2-1, with no clear D. CDR3 length: 12 amino acids. V was trimmed by 10 bases and J by 6 bases, leaving 13 bases between them. The V gene's germline CDR1 is SNHLY and CDR2 FYNNEI.

The chain uses TRBV29-1 and TRBJ2-7; D is possibly TRBD1 or TRBD2 (5 bases each). CDR3 size: 15 residues. CDR1 and CDR2 from the germline V gene are SQVTM and ANQGSEA. V was trimmed by 1 base and J by 3 bases, leaving 16 bases between them. The CDR3 bases are TGCAGCGTTGAAGGTAGGGACGCCCATTTCTACGAGCAGTACTTC. Translated, it gives CSVEGRDAHFYEQYF.

This chain joins TRBV5-1 and TRBJ2-4, with 7 bases that match TRBD2. The germline V gene encodes CDR1 SGHRS and CDR2 YFSETQ. The CDR3 is made up of 16 amino acids. Germline trimming cut 4 bases from V and 3 bases from J; bases unmatched to any gene: 10. CDR3 coding DNA: TGCGCCAGCAGCGCCCAGCCTGGGGGGGACAAAAACATTCAGTACTTC. Encoded protein: CASSAQPGGDKNIQYF.

The chain has TRBV20-1 and TRBJ2-1; no clear D gene. With 2 bases removed from V and 10 bases from J, the gap between germline ends came to 12 bases. The length of the CDR3 is 12 residues. Per germline, CDR1 DFQATT and CDR2 SNEGSKA (reference sequence). The CDR3 DNA reads TGCAGTGCTAGACTCTTGCTACGGGAGCAGTTCTTC. Translation gives CSARLLLREQFF.

The rearrangement links TRBV27 to TRBJ2-7; no clear D. This CDR3 has 14 residues. The V and J ends lost 7 bases and 4 bases respectively, with 17 bases between them. Germline loops: CDR1 MNHEY, CDR2 SMNVEV (reference sequence). Here the CDR3 reads CASKQMMDVYEQYF. In DNA form, the CDR3 reads TGTGCCAGCAAACAAATGATGGACGTTTACGAGCAGTACTTC.

As to this clonotype: One junction end disagrees with the germline gene, perhaps due to a read error. The chain has TRBV3-1 and TRBJ1-2; TRBD1 agrees at 7 bases. The germline gives CDR1 LGHDT, CDR2 YNNKEL (reference sequence). CDR3 size: 15 residues. CDR3 sequence (DNA): TGTGCCAGCAGCCAGACAGGGACTTTTAACCATGGCTACACCTTC. This translates into CASSQTGTFNHGYTF.

As for this clonotype: Germline is not matched at one junction end, which may reflect a read error. The V call is TRBV2, the J call TRBJ1-5; D remains ambiguous. This CDR3 has 15 residues. The germline V gene has CDR1 SNHLY and CDR2 FYNNEI. DNA for the CDR3: TGTGCCAGCAGTGCCGAAGCGGGCCGCAACCAGCCCCAGCATTTT. Its translation: CASSAEAGRNQPQHF.

V is TRBV3-1 and J is TRBJ2-4, with D possibly being TRBD1 (7 bases). The J call may be wrong; the DNA end is better matched by TRBJ2-5. The CDR3 extends over 14 amino acids. Germline-derived CDR1 and CDR2 are LGHDT and YNNKEL (reference sequence). The CDR3 sequence: CASSRQGGGETQYF. The CDR3 region has the DNA TGTGCCAGCAGCCGACAGGGAGGTGGGGAGACCCAGTACTTC.

This clonotype was seen a few times. The CDR3 region is CASSFNTGEGEAETYEQYF. The CDR3, as DNA: TGTGCCAGCAGTTTTAATACGGGCGAGGGTGAGGCCGAAACTTACGAGCAGTACTTC. The chain joins TRBV28 to TRBJ2-4, with D perhaps TRBD2 (5 bases). TRBJ2-7 matches the DNA end more closely, so the J call is doubtful. This CDR3 region has 19 residues. From germline, CDR1 is MDHEN and CDR2 SYDVKM.

The chain combines TRBV20-1 with TRBJ2-1, with 13 bases identical to TRBD2. Germline-derived CDR1 and CDR2 are DFQATT and SNEGSKA (reference sequence). V was clipped by 1 base and J by 0 bases; unmatched bases: 9. This CDR3 comprises 19 residues. CDR3 sequence: CSARARGTSGTSSYNEQFF. DNA of the CDR3: TGCAGTGCTAGAGCTAGAGGGACTAGCGGGACCAGCTCCTACAATGAGCAGTTCTTC.

V usage is TRBV28 and J usage is TRBJ1-2; the D gene is possibly TRBD1 (5 bases). V gave up 6 bases and J gave up 6 bases, with 14 bases separating them. The CDR3 extends over 13 amino acids. Germline CDR1 MDHEN, CDR2 SYDVKM. The CDR3 region has the DNA TGTGCCAGCAGGGGGGAGGGCTATGATGGCTACACCTTC. As protein: CASRGEGYDGYTF.

This clonotype was observed many times. The V call is TRBV7-2, the J call TRBJ2-7, with 8 positions matching TRBD2. Germline values: CDR1 SGHTA, CDR2 FQGNSA. V lost 7 bases and J lost 3; bases outside the gene matches: 8. The CDR3 contains 14 residues. The CDR3 nucleotides read TGTGCCAGCAACACCGGGAGGGACAACTACGAGCAGTACTTC. This codes for CASNTGRDNYEQYF. The full variable domain, completed using reference TRBV7-2 and TRBJ2-7, is GAGVSQSPSNKVTEKGKDVELRCDPISGHTALYWYRQSLGQGLEFLIYFQGNSAPDKSGLPSDRFSAERTGGSVSTLTIQRTQQEDSAVYLCASNTGRDNYEQYFGPGTRLTVT.

This sequence joins TRBV10-3 and TRBJ2-5; 7 bases fit TRBD1. This CDR3 region has 12 residues. V lost 10 bases to trimming and J lost 2 bases; unmatched junction nucleotides: 4. CDR1 and CDR2 (germline): ENHRY, SYGVKD. CDR3 DNA: TGTGCCACGAAGGGACAGCAAGAGACCCAGTACTTC. Translating gives CATKGQQETQYF.